A selection of T cell receptor beta chains follows, all from one sample in a study of regulatory T cells in long-lasting Graves disease. TCRdb called the multiplex PCR reads again in MiXCR, with one record for every CDR3 protein. The sample holds over 350,000 distinct CDR3 sequences; approximately 15% are singletons and the top ten take about 8%. These same data were also listed under a study on T cells in Graves' hyperthyroidism and ophthalmopathy.

The sequencing here drew on peripheral blood mononuclear cells (PBMCs), taken at new diagnosis, from a patient treated with antithyroid drugs. The receptors were sampled from a woman in her 40s with Graves disease. The conserved cysteine and the conserved F or W are not part of the CDR3 here.

v_gene	CDR3aa
TRBV6-5	ASSYSGESNQPQH
TRBV28	ASSLSINQPQH
TRBV9	ASSVGLTDTQY
TRBV12-5	ASGSRDSTDTQY
TRBV6-1	ASLNSLGGYT
TRBV18	ASSPTSQGDTDTQY
TRBV6-2/TRBV6-3	ASSYSDKSNEQF
TRBV5-1	ASSPVTGGLQETQY
TRBV3-1	ASSQEFRSGQF
TRBV2	ASSEFALGQPQH
TRBV19	ASSTRGEETQY
TRBV28	ASSSRDTMVHEQY
TRBV20-1	SARDGDSNQPQH
TRBV7-3	ASSRSVQETQY
TRBV28	ASSLYDRAFQPQH
TRBV19	ASTASNGGGTEAF